The next 14 T cell receptor beta chains were all read from a single sample in a study of blood T cells in healthy people across ages. The use of a sample-barcoded 5' primer and a J-beta primer mix characterized a second PCR of about 6 to 11 cycles. Using its own MiXCR run on the 5' RACE reads, TCRdb lists one record per CDR3 protein. The sample holds around 1,000,000 distinct CDR3 sequences, roughly a quarter seen once. These data also featured in a second study, about T cells of mothers and their children.

The sequencing sample was made of blood. The receptors were sampled from a girl aged 2 to 10 in good health.

The rearrangement links TRBV4-2 to TRBJ2-5, with D unresolved. The J call could be wrong; TRBJ2-7 is a better fit for the DNA end. Germline V lookup: CDR1 LGHNA, CDR2 YNFKEQ. This CDR3 has 14 amino acids. CDR3 amino acids: CASSQELVDGEQYF. CDR3 nucleotides: TGTGCCAGCAGCCAAGAGTTGGTGGACGGCGAGCAGTACTTC.

This clonotype was counted a few times. The V and J genes are TRBV14 and TRBJ1-1, with 9 positions matching TRBD1. CDR1 SGHDN and CDR2 FVKESK come from the germline V gene. Unmatched junction bases numbered 14, after V lost 6 bases and J lost 6 bases. CDR3 length equals 16 residues. CDR3 region: CASSLLLGQGLPEAFF. The CDR3 bases are TGTGCCAGCAGTCTACTACTCGGACAGGGGCTTCCTGAAGCTTTCTTT.

The chain has TRBV19 and TRBJ1-5; a possible D gene is TRBD1 (5 bases). Germline V gene lookup returns CDR1 LNHDA and CDR2 SQIVND (reference sequence). The CDR3 runs to 15 residues. Deletions cut 9 bases from V and 3 bases from J, with 18 bases between. The CDR3 DNA reads as TGTGCCAGAAATCAGGGAGCCTCCACCAATCAGCCCCAGCATTTT. As protein: CARNQGASTNQPQHF. Full variable domain (remainder filled in from reference TRBV19 and TRBJ1-5): DGGITQSPKYLFRKEGQNVTLSCEQNLNHDAMYWYRQDPGQGLRLIYYSQIVNDFQKGDIAEGYSVSREKKESFPLTVTSAQKNPTAFYLCARNQGASTNQPQHFGDGTRLSIL.

This clonotype was counted ten times or more. CDR3 residues: CSVGQQQGETQYF. CDR3 in DNA: TGCAGCGTTGGACAGCAACAGGGAGAGACCCAGTACTTC. The J gene is TRBJ2-5, the V gene TRBV29-1; weak D call: TRBD1 (6 bases). Germline V gives CDR1 SQVTM, CDR2 ANQGSEA. The CDR3 length is 13 residues. V lost 4 bases and J lost 4, with 13 bases in between.

This clonotype was recorded a few times. This rearrangement joins TRBV21-1 to TRBJ1-2. TRBV21-1 is termed a pseudogene. The CDR3 consists of 13 residues. CDR3 nucleotide sequence: TGTGCCAGCAGCAAAGGGGGAGCCTATGGCTACACCTTC. Its translation: CASSKGGAYGYTF.

The rearrangement joins TRBV7-2 to TRBJ2-3; 7 bases are shared with TRBD1. The CDR3 is 16 residues long. J gave up 0 bases and V 6 bases, and 9 bases lay outside the gene matches. Germline values: CDR1 SGHTA, CDR2 FQGNSA. The CDR3 DNA follows: TGTGCCAGCAGATATCGAGGGGGCGCGAGCACAGATACGCAGTATTTT. It specifies CASRYRGGASTDTQYF.

The table lists this clonotype with a few counts. This sequence joins TRBV6-6 and TRBJ1-6; no firm D call. Germline assignment: CDR1 MNHNY and CDR2 SVGAGI (reference sequence). The CDR3 is made up of 12 amino acids. V was cut by 6 bases and J by 10 bases, with 10 bases left in between. CDR3 bases: TGTGCCAGCAGCCCGACAAACTCACCCCTCCACTTT. This encodes CASSPTNSPLHF.

There are a few counts of this clonotype. The rearrangement uses TRBV7-2 and TRBJ1-3; unclear D gene. CDR1 and CDR2 (germline): SGHTA, FQGNSA. V was pared by 5 bases and J by 0 bases, with 14 bases between. The CDR3 loop spans 16 amino acids. CDR3 in amino acids: CASSRDSSHSGNTIYF. The CDR3 DNA reads as TGTGCCAGCAGCCGTGATTCATCGCACTCTGGAAACACCATATATTTT. Together with reference TRBV7-2 and TRBJ1-3, the CDR3 gives the full variable domain: GAGVSQSPSNKVTEKGKDVELRCDPISGHTALYWYRQSLGQGLEFLIYFQGNSAPDKSGLPSDRFSAERTGGSVSTLTIQRTQQEDSAVYLCASSRDSSHSGNTIYFGEGSWLTVV.

This clonotype was observed a handful of times. No conserved phenylalanine or tryptophan is present at the end of the CDR3, so a read error is the likely explanation. The chain uses TRBV7-9 and TRBJ1-1; D is ambiguous. Germline V lookup: CDR1 SEHNR, CDR2 FQNEAQ (reference sequence). Trimming took off 5 bases at V and 0 bases at J, with 13 bases between the two ends. The CDR3 is made up of 15 amino acids. CDR3 sequence: CASSLPGVVNTEAFS. The CDR3 nucleotides read TGTGCCAGCAGCCTCCCTGGGGTTGTGAACACTGAAGCTTTCTCT.

The table lists this clonotype with a few counts. This chain links TRBV10-1 with TRBJ2-3; tentative D call: TRBD2 (6 bases). The V gene's germline CDR1 is WNHNN and CDR2 SYGVQD (reference sequence). The ends were cut back, 3 bases at V and 0 bases at J, with 13 bases in the middle. The CDR3 contains 16 residues. Here the CDR3 reads CASSDPGTGSTDTQYF. In DNA form, the CDR3 reads TGCGCCAGCAGTGACCCCGGGACTGGAAGCACAGATACGCAGTATTTT.

This clonotype was counted between two and nine times. CDR3 bases: TGCAGTGCTAGACCGGGAGGCCGTGGGACCCAGTACTTC. Amino acids: CSARPGGRGTQYF. The rearrangement links TRBV20-1 to TRBJ2-5, with 7 bases aligning to TRBD2. The CDR3 is 13 residues long. Per the germline V gene, CDR1 is DFQATT and CDR2 is SNEGSKA (reference sequence). The ends lost 2 bases at V and 7 bases at J; junction bases unmatched: 7.

The J gene is TRBJ1-2, the V gene TRBV6-5; no reliable D call. V was cut by 2 bases and J by 0 bases, with 10 bases left in between. The CDR3 length is 15 residues. From germline, CDR1 is MNHEY and CDR2 SVGAGI. The CDR3 nucleotides read TGTGCCAGCAGTTACACTTCTGGGGCTAACTATGGCTACACCTTC. Its protein is CASSYTSGANYGYTF.

V is TRBV20-1 and J is TRBJ2-5; D is ambiguous. The J call is uncertain, as TRBJ2-7 better fits the DNA end. The CDR3 spans 13 residues. Looked up from germline, CDR1 is DFQATT and CDR2 is SNEGSKA (reference sequence). Written as DNA, the CDR3 is TGCAGTGCTAGGGAAAGGGCTTCCTACGAGCAGTACTTC. This translates into CSARERASYEQYF.

About this clonotype: One junction end does not reproduce the germline sequence, and a read error may be involved. The rearrangement joins TRBV7-6 to TRBJ2-5, with 8 positions matching TRBD2. CDR3 length equals 14 residues. Germline V gene sequence: CDR1 SGHVS, CDR2 FNYEAQ. CDR3 sequence (DNA): TGTGCCGGCAGCTTTACGGGGGGGCGGGAGACCCAGTACTTC. This encodes CAGSFTGGRETQYF.